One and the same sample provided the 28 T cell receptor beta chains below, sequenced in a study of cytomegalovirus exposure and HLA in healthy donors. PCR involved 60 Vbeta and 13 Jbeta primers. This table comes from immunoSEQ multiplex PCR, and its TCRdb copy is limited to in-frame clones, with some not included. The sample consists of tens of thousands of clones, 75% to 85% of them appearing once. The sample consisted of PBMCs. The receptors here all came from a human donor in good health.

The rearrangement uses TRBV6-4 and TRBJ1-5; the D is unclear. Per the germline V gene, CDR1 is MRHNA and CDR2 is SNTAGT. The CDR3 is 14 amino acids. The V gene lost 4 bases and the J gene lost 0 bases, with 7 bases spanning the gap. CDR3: CASSAEISNQPQHF. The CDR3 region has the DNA TGTGCCAGCAGTGCCGAGATTAGCAATCAGCCCCAGCATTTT.

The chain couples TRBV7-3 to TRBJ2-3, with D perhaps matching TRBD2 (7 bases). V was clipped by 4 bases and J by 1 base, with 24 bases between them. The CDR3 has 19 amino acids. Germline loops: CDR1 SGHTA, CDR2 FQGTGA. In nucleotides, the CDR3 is TGTGCCAGCAGCTCGGGGATGGGGGGGCGCCACGAGGGCACAGATACGCAGTATTTT. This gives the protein CASSSGMGGRHEGTDTQYF.

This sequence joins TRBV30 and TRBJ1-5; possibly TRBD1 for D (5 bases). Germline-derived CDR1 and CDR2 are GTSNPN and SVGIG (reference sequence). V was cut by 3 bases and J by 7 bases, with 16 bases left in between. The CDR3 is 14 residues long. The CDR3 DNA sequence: TGTGCCTGGAGGTGTGTAGGGGAGGGACAGCCCCAGCATTTT. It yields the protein CAWRCVGEGQPQHF.

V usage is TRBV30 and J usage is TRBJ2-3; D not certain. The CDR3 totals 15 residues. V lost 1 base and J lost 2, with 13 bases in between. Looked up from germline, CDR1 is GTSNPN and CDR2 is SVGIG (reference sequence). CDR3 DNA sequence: TGTGCCTGGAGTGGACGCGGCGCTTTCACAGATACGCAGTATTTT. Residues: CAWSGRGAFTDTQYF.

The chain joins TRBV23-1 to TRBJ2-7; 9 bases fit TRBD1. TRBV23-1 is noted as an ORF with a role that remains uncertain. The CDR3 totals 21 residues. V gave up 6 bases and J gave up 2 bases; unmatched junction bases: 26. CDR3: CASRPRNYRDRVGSPPYEQYF. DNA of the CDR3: TGCGCCAGCAGACCAAGAAACTACCGGGACAGGGTTGGGTCTCCTCCCTACGAGCAGTACTTC.

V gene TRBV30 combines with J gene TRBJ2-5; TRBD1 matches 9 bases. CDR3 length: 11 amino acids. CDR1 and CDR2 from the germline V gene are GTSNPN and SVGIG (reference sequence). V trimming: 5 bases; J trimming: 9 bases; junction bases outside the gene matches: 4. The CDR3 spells CAWRQGGPQYF. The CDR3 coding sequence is TGTGCCTGGCGACAGGGGGGGCCCCAGTACTTC. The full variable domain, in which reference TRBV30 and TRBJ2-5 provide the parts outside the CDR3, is SQTIHQWPATLVQPVGSPLSLECTVEGTSNPNLYWYRQAAGRGLQLLFYSVGIGQISSEVPQNLSASRPQDRQFILSSKKLLLSDSGFYLCAWRQGGPQYFGPGTRLLVL.

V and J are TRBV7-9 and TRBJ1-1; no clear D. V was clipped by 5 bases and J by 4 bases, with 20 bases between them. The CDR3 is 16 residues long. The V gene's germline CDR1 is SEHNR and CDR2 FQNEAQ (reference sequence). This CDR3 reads CASSRDTMGFATEAFF. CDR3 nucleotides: TGTGCCAGCAGCCGGGATACCATGGGATTTGCCACTGAAGCTTTCTTT.

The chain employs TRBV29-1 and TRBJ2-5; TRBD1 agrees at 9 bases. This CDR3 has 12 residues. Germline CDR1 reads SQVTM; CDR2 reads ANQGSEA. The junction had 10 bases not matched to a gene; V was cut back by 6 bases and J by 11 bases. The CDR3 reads CSVGQGLGEQYF. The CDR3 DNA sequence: TGCAGCGTGGGACAGGGCCTGGGGGAGCAGTACTTC. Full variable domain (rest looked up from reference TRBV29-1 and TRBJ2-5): SAVISQKPSRDICQRGTSLTIQCQVDSQVTMMFWYRQQPGQSLTLIATANQGSEATYESGFVIDKFPISRPNLTFSTLTVSNMSPEDSSIYLCSVGQGLGEQYFGPGTRLLVL.

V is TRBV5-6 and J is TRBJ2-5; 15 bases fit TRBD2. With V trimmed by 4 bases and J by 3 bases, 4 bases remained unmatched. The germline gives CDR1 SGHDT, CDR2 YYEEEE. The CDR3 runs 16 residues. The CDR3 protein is CASSPGLAGGKETQYF. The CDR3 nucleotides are TGTGCCAGCAGCCCCGGACTAGCGGGGGGGAAAGAGACCCAGTACTTC. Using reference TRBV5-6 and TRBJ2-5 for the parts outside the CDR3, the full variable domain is DAGVTQSPTHLIKTRGQQVTLRCSPKSGHDTVSWYQQALGQGPQFIFQYYEEEERQRGNFPDRFSGHQFPNYSSELNVNALLLGDSALYLCASSPGLAGGKETQYFGPGTRLLVL.

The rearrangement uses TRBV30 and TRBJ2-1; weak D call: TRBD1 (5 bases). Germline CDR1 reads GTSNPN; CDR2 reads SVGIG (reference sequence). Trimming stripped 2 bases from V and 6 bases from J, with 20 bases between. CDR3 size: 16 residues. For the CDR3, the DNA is TGTGCCTGGAGTCTGAACAGGACCTCACTACGCAATGAGCAGTTCTTC. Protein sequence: CAWSLNRTSLRNEQFF.

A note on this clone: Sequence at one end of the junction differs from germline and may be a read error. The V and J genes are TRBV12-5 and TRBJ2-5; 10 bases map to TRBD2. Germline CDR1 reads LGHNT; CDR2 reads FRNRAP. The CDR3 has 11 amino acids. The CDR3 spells CASGLQRGGDF. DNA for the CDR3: TGTGCTAGTGGTTTGCAGCGGGGGGGTGACTTC.

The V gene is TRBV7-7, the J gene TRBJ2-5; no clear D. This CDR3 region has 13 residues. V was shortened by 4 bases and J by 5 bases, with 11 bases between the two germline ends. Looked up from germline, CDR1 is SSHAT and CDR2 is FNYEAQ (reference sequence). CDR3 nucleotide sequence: TGTGCCAGCAGCTCCCTGACGAGGGAGACCCAGTACTTC. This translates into CASSSLTRETQYF.

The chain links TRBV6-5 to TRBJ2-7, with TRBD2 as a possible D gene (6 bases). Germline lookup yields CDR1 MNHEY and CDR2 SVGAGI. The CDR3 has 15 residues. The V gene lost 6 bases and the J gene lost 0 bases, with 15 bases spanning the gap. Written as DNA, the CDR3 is TGTGCCAGCAGGGGTAGCGGTGGCAGCTCCTACGAGCAGTACTTC. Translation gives CASRGSGGSSYEQYF.

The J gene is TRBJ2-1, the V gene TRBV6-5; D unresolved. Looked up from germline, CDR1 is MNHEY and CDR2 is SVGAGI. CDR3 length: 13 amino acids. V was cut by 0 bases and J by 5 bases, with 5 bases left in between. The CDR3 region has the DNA TGTGCCAGCAGTTACTCGAGGAACAATGAGCAGTTCTTC. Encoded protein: CASSYSRNNEQFF.

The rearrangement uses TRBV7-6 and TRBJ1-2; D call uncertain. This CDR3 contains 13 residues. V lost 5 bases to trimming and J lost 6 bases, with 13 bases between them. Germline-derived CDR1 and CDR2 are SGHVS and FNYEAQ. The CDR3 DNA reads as TGTGCCAGCAGCACCCGTGTGGGCGATGGCTACACCTTC. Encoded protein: CASSTRVGDGYTF.

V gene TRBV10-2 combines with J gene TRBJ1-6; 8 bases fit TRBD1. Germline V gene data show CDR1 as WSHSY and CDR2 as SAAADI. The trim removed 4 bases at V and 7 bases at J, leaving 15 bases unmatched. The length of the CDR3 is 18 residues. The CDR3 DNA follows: TGCGCCAGCAGTGGGGAAGGGGACAGGCCAAGTTGGAATTCACCCCTCCACTTT. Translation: CASSGEGDRPSWNSPLHF.

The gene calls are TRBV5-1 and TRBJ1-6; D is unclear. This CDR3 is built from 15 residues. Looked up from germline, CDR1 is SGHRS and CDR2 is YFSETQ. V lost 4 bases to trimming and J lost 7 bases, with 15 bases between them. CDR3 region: CASSLLGRSNSPLHF. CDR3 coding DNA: TGCGCCAGCAGCCTACTCGGCAGGTCCAATTCACCCCTCCACTTT.

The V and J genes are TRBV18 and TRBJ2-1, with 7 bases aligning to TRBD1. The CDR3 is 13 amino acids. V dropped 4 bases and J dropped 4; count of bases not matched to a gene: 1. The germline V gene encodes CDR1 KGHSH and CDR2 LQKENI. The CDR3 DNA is TGTGCCAGCTCACAGACAGGGTACAATGAGCAGTTCTTC. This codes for CASSQTGYNEQFF.

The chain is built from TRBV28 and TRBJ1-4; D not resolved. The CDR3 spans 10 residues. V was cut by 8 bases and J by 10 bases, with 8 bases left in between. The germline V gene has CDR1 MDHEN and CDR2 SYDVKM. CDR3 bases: TGTGCCAGCTCAGGTCGAAAACTGTTTTTT. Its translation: CASSGRKLFF.

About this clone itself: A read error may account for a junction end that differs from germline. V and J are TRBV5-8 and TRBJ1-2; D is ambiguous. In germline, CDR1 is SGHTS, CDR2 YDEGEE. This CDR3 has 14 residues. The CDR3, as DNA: TGTGCCAGCAGCTTGCCTCCGATAAACTATGGCTACCCCTTC. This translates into CASSLPPINYGYPF.

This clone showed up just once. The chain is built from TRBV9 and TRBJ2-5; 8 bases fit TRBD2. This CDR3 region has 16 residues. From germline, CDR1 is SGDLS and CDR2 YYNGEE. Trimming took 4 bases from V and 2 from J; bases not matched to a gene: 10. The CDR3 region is CASSTSPGGLQETQYF. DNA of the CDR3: TGTGCCAGCAGCACTTCCCCGGGGGGGTTGCAAGAGACCCAGTACTTC.

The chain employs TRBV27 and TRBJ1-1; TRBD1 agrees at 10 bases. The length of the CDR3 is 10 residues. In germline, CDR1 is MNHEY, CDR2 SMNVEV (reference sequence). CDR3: CASGQGGAFF. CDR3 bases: TGTGCTAGCGGACAGGGGGGAGCTTTCTTT.

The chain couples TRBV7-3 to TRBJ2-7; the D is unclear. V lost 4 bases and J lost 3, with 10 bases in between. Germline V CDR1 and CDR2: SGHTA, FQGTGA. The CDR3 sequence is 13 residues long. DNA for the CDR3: TGTGCCAGCAGCTCAGAAATGAACTACGAGCAGTACTTC. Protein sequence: CASSSEMNYEQYF.

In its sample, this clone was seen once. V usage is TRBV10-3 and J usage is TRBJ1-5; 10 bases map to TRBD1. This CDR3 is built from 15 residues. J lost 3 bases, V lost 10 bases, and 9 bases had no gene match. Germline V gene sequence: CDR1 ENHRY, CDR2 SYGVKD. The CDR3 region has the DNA TGTGCCACCCGGACAGGGGGGTTGGACAATCAGCCCCAGCATTTT. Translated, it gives CATRTGGLDNQPQHF.

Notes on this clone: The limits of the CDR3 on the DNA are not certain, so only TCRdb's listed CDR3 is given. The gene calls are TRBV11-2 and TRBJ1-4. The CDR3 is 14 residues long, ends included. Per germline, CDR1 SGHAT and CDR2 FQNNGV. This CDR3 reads CASSTSGTNEKLFF.

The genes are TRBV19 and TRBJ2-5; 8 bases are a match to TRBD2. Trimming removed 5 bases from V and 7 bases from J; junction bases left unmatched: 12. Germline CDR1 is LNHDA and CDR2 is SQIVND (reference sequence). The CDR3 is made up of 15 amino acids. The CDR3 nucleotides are TGTGCCAGTAGTGACTTTGGCGGGGGGCAGGCGACCCAGTACTTC. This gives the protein CASSDFGGGQATQYF.

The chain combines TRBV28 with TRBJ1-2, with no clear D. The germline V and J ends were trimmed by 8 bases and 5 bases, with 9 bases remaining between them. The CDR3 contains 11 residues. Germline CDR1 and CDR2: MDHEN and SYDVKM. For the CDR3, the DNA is TGTGCCAGCCTATTCGCTTATGGCTACACCTTC. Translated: CASLFAYGYTF.

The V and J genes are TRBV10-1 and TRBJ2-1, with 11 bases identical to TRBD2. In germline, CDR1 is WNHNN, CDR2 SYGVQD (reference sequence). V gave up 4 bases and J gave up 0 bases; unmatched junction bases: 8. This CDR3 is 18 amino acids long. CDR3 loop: CASSVAPSGGSSYNEQFF. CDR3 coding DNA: TGCGCCAGCAGTGTAGCTCCTAGCGGGGGGTCCTCCTACAATGAGCAGTTCTTC.